By share, the clone carrying this T cell receptor beta chain counts as medium-sized. What it binds is not known. TCRdb independently ran MiXCR on the 5' RACE reads; one entry per CDR3 protein. The sample contains some 11,000 distinct CDR3 sequences, roughly 5% of which appear only once. The sample belongs to a study of spatial heterogeneity in lung cancer. Time point indicated: sample taken at primary tumor resection. Study results and caveats: Higher tumor mutation counts went along with higher counts of expanded intratumoral alpha and beta TCRs. Ubiquitous nonsynonymous mutations were tracked by counts of ubiquitous expanded TCRs, and regional ones by counts of regional expanded TCRs.

V lost 3 bases to trimming and J lost 0 bases, with 10 bases between them. Germline V lookup: CDR1 WSHSY, CDR2 SAAADI. The CDR3 totals 15 residues. This TCR came from a male donor with early-stage non-small cell lung cancer. The chain uses TRBV10-2 and TRBJ2-3; D is undetermined. This specimen consisted of lung tumor tissue, obtained at surgery. The CDR3 DNA reads as TGCGCCAGCAGTGATGCAGGTTTGAGCACAGATACGCAGTATTTT. It is translated as CASSDAGLSTDTQYF.